Presented here are 2 T cell receptor beta chains from one specimen sequenced in a study of blood T cell repertoires in COVID-19. Sequenced by immunoSEQ multiplex PCR; TCRdb stores in-frame clones only, minus some. The data hold fewer than 70,000 clones, with more than 85% observed a single time. Sequences were obtained from peripheral blood. The receptors come from a woman aged 70-85 years with active COVID-19.

The CDR3 sequence: CASKFGTRIYEQFF. The CDR3 DNA reads as TGTGCCAGCAAATTCGGGACTAGAATCTATGAGCAGTTCTTC. V and J are TRBV2 and TRBJ2-1; TRBD2 agrees at 8 bases. The CDR3 is 14 amino acids. The V segment lost 7 bases and the J segment 8 bases; nucleotides outside the gene matches: 10. Germline V gives CDR1 SNHLY, CDR2 FYNNEI. The variable domain in full, completed from reference TRBV2 and TRBJ2-1, reads EPEVTQTPSHQVTQMGQEVILRCVPISNHLYFYWYRQILGQKVEFLVSFYNNEISEKSEIFDDQFSVERPDGSNFTLKIRSTKLEDSAMYFCASKFGTRIYEQFFGPGTRLTVL.

The chain uses TRBV19 and TRBJ1-4; D may be TRBD1 (6 bases). V gave up 7 bases and J gave up 6 bases, with 9 bases separating them. The CDR3 has 12 amino acids. CDR1 LNHDA and CDR2 SQIVND come from the germline V gene (reference sequence). This CDR3 reads CASTGVDEKLFF. As DNA, the CDR3 is TGTGCCAGTACAGGGGTGGATGAAAAACTGTTTTTT.